One sample yielded the 17 T cell receptor beta chains listed below, sequenced in a study of blood T cell repertoires in COVID-19. TCRdb's copy holds only in-frame clones and misses some; the assay was immunoSEQ multiplex PCR. The data hold roughly 70,000 clones, with about 87% observed a single time. Sequenced material: peripheral blood. These receptors were collected from a woman of 80 years or more with active COVID-19.

The rearrangement uses TRBV7-2 and TRBJ2-3; no clear D. The CDR3 is made up of 14 amino acids. Per germline, CDR1 SGHTA and CDR2 FQGNSA. Trimming removed 1 base from V and 2 bases from J, with 7 bases in between. The CDR3 here is CASSLGLYTDTQYF. The DNA for the CDR3 is TGTGCCAGCAGCTTAGGACTTTACACAGATACGCAGTATTTT.

In this sample, this clone turned up once. The CDR3 DNA reads as TGTGCCAGCAGCTCCCTTCGGGGGGATTGGACCCAGTACTTC. Translating it yields CASSSLRGDWTQYF. The chain uses TRBV5-5 and TRBJ2-5; 7 nucleotides match TRBD2. Germline CDR1 and CDR2: SGHKS and YYEKEE (reference sequence). The ends lost 3 bases at V and 7 bases at J; junction bases unmatched: 9. The CDR3 has 14 residues.

The chain links TRBV4-1 to TRBJ2-7; the match to TRBD2 covers 11 bases. The CDR3 has 16 amino acids. V was clipped by 0 bases and J by 2 bases; unmatched bases: 3. Germline V gives CDR1 MGHRA, CDR2 YSYEKL. CDR3 protein: CASSQEPGLAAYEQYF. CDR3 sequence (DNA): TGCGCCAGCAGCCAAGAACCGGGACTAGCGGCCTACGAGCAGTACTTC.

The J gene is TRBJ2-3, the V gene TRBV5-4, with 9 bases aligning to TRBD2. CDR1 and CDR2 from the germline V gene are SGHNT and YYREEE (reference sequence). V lost 3 bases to trimming and J lost 0 bases; unmatched junction nucleotides: 8. This CDR3 contains 17 residues. The CDR3 coding sequence is TGTGCCAGCAGCTCCGAGCTAGCGGGGATTAGCACAGATACGCAGTATTTT. Amino acid sequence: CASSSELAGISTDTQYF.

This chain links TRBV24-1 with TRBJ2-1, with D unresolved. Germline V CDR1 and CDR2: KGHDR, SFDVKD. The CDR3 sequence is 16 residues long. V was trimmed by 4 bases and J by 2 bases, leaving 14 bases between them. CDR3 sequence reads: CATSDPQQRTYNEQFF. CDR3 sequence (DNA): TGTGCCACCAGTGACCCACAACAGAGAACCTACAATGAGCAGTTCTTC.

The J gene is TRBJ2-3, the V gene TRBV28; no clear D gene. This CDR3 comprises 14 residues. V gave up 5 bases and J gave up 0 bases, with 9 bases separating them. Per the germline V gene, CDR1 is MDHEN and CDR2 is SYDVKM. The CDR3: CASSPYYSTDTQYF. CDR3 nucleotides: TGTGCCAGCAGTCCCTACTATAGCACAGATACGCAGTATTTT. Complete variable domain (other parts from reference TRBV28 and TRBJ2-3): DVKVTQSSRYLVKRTGEKVFLECVQDMDHENMFWYRQDPGLGLRLIYFSYDVKMKEKGDIPEGYSVSREKKERFSLILESASTNQTSMYLCASSPYYSTDTQYFGPGTRLTVL.

This clone was observed a single time. The chain carries TRBV28 and TRBJ2-1, with TRBD2 as a possible D gene (6 bases). The ends were cut back, 2 bases at V and 0 bases at J, with 11 bases in the middle. The CDR3 loop spans 16 amino acids. Germline assignment: CDR1 MDHEN and CDR2 SYDVKM. The CDR3 bases are TGTGCCAGCAGTTTACGGGGGTCTAGCTCCTACAATGAGCAGTTCTTC. Translated, it gives CASSLRGSSSYNEQFF.

The chain joins TRBV4-3 to TRBJ1-2; 7 bases are shared with TRBD1. In germline, CDR1 is LGHNA, CDR2 YSLEER. V gave up 1 base and J gave up 4 bases; unmatched junction bases: 0. CDR3 size: 13 residues. This CDR3 reads CASSQGQGYGYTF. In DNA, the CDR3 is TGCGCCAGCAGCCAAGGACAGGGCTATGGCTACACCTTC.

The chain recombines TRBV19 with TRBJ1-6, with D tentatively TRBD1 (5 bases). CDR3 size: 13 residues. Germline assignment: CDR1 LNHDA and CDR2 SQIVND (reference sequence). V was shortened by 6 bases and J by 6 bases, with 9 bases between the two germline ends. CDR3 residues: CASSWTPNSPLHF. The CDR3 DNA reads TGTGCCAGTAGCTGGACACCTAATTCACCCCTCCACTTT.

The chain combines TRBV11-1 with TRBJ2-4; tentatively, D is TRBD1 (6 bases). CDR3 length: 15 amino acids. Germline assignment: CDR1 SGHAT and CDR2 FQDESV (reference sequence). The V and J ends lost 5 bases and 0 bases respectively, with 11 bases between them. The CDR3 DNA is TGTGCCAGCAGCCCGAGACAGGTAGCCAAAAACATTCAGTACTTC. Protein sequence: CASSPRQVAKNIQYF.

The chain is built from TRBV15 and TRBJ2-5; D is possibly TRBD1 (6 bases). Germline V gives CDR1 LNHNV, CDR2 YYDKDF (reference sequence). The CDR3 is made up of 17 amino acids. V was pared by 0 bases and J by 5 bases, with 19 bases between. CDR3 nucleotides: TGTGCCACCAGCAGAGAACTGGGACACCTAAGGCAGGAGACCCAGTACTTC. This codes for CATSRELGHLRQETQYF. Variable domain in full (rest from reference TRBV15 and TRBJ2-5): DAMVIQNPRYQVTQFGKPVTLSCSQTLNHNVMYWYQQKSSQAPKLLFHYYDKDFNNEADTPDNFQSRRPNTSFCFLDIRSPGLGDTAMYLCATSRELGHLRQETQYFGPGTRLLVL.

V gene TRBV3-1 (or the pseudogene TRBV3-2) combines with J gene TRBJ1-6; TRBD1 is a possible D gene (5 bases). Trimming cost V 0 bases and J 9 bases, with 9 bases left between them. Germline V gives CDR1 LGHDT, CDR2 YNNKEL (reference sequence). This CDR3 is 14 amino acids long. The CDR3 nucleotides read TGTGCCAGCAGCCAAGATCACCAGGGTTCACCCCTCCACTTT. Translation: CASSQDHQGSPLHF.

The chain carries TRBV7-3 and TRBJ2-1; D might be TRBD1 (5 bases). Trimming took 6 bases from V and 5 from J, leaving 11 bases between them. The V gene's germline CDR1 is SGHTA and CDR2 FQGTGA. This CDR3 is 13 amino acids long. The CDR3 sequence is CASSTRVNNEQFF. As DNA, the CDR3 is TGTGCCAGCAGTACCAGGGTTAACAATGAGCAGTTCTTC.

The chain couples TRBV27 to TRBJ1-4; the D is unclear. Germline loops: CDR1 MNHEY, CDR2 SMNVEV (reference sequence). Between the trimmed V and J ends, which lost 2 bases and 3 bases, there was a span of 13 bases. The CDR3 sequence is 16 residues long. The CDR3 bases are TGTGCCAGCAGTTTAACGGCGGTGGCAGCTAATGAAAAACTGTTTTTT. Translated, it gives CASSLTAVAANEKLFF.

V usage is TRBV27 and J usage is TRBJ2-7; 11 bases are a match to TRBD2. This CDR3 has 14 amino acids. Germline-derived CDR1 and CDR2 are MNHEY and SMNVEV (reference sequence). V lost 6 bases and J lost 4; bases outside the gene matches: 5. The CDR3 DNA follows: TGTGCCAGCAGACCCCTAGCGGGAGGTTACGAGCAGTACTTC. This codes for CASRPLAGGYEQYF.

V gene TRBV19 combines with J gene TRBJ2-7; tentative D call: TRBD2 (6 bases). This CDR3 region has 12 residues. Trimming stripped 11 bases from V and 0 bases from J, with 11 bases between. Germline CDR1 and CDR2: LNHDA and SQIVND (reference sequence). CDR3 nucleotides: TGTGCCTCGGAGGGGAACTCCTACGAGCAGTACTTC. It codes for CASEGNSYEQYF.

This chain connects TRBV10-3 to TRBJ2-2, with 8 positions matching TRBD1. The CDR3 totals 13 residues. V was pared by 6 bases and J by 6 bases, with 3 bases of the junction left unmatched. Germline V CDR1 and CDR2: ENHRY, SYGVKD. In DNA, the CDR3 is TGTGCCATCAGCAAGACAGGGGCCGGGGAGCTGTTTTTT. Protein product: CAISKTGAGELFF.